The clone carrying this TCR beta chain has more than one count but fewer than ten. Its antigen is currently unknown. A junction boundary mismatches the germline segment, possibly from a read error. These data originate in a study of memory CD4+ T cells and cytomegalovirus serostatus. Study-wide results and limits: Each of roughly 65 CMV-associated TCRbeta sequences occurred in one to five individuals.

The sort gate was single viable CD3+CD4+CD8-CD45RO+ cells for memory CD4+ T cells. Method: immunoSEQ multiplex PCR; TCRdb's copy keeps in-frame clones and lacks some. The sample carries just under 65,000 clones, roughly three quarters recorded once. The sequence derives from an adult in good health and CMV-seronegative. Material for sequencing was memory CD4+ T cells from blood.

CDR3 nucleotides: TGTGCCAGCAGTGGCCAGGGGGTTTCCTCCAATGAGCAGTTCTTC. It specifies CASSGQGVSSNEQFF. The rearrangement joins TRBV25-1 to TRBJ2-1; 7 positions agree with TRBD1. Germline values: CDR1 MGHDK, CDR2 SYGVNS. This CDR3 has 15 residues.